Presented here are 18 T cell receptor beta chains from one specimen sequenced in a study of blood T cell repertoires in COVID-19. Libraries were prepared by immunoSEQ multiplex PCR; TCRdb keeps only in-frame clonotypes and omits some of them. The sample holds nearly 300,000 clones; just under 90% are singletons and the top ten take 2.9%. What was sequenced was PBMCs or T cells enriched from blood (not recorded which). The receptors were gathered from a woman in her forties or fifties who had been exposed to COVID-19.

This CDR3 is CASREGGSYNSPLHF. The DNA for the CDR3 is TGTGCCAGCAGAGAGGGCGGGTCCTATAATTCACCCCTCCACTTT. The chain recombines TRBV9 with TRBJ1-6, with unresolved D. This CDR3 has 15 amino acids. The V end was cut by 5 bases, the J end by 1 base, with 10 bases between. Per the germline V gene, CDR1 is SGDLS and CDR2 is YYNGEE.

The V gene is TRBV30, the J gene TRBJ2-7; perhaps TRBD1 as D (5 bases). V was cut by 4 bases and J by 3 bases, with 7 bases left in between. Germline values: CDR1 GTSNPN, CDR2 SVGIG (reference sequence). This CDR3 has 11 residues. This CDR3 is CAWIGVYEQYF. For the CDR3, the DNA is TGTGCCTGGATAGGGGTCTACGAGCAGTACTTC.

This rearrangement joins TRBV18 to TRBJ1-5; 7 nucleotides align to TRBD1. The J segment lost 4 bases and the V segment lost 1 base, leaving 4 bases of the junction unmatched. The length of the CDR3 is 15 residues. In germline, CDR1 is KGHSH, CDR2 LQKENI. This CDR3 reads CASSPQGARNQPQHF. In nucleotides, the CDR3 is TGTGCCAGCTCACCACAGGGGGCGAGGAATCAGCCCCAGCATTTT.

A remark on this clone: Other DNA sequences from this sample encode an identical CDR3 as well. The J gene is TRBJ1-2, the V gene TRBV5-4, with D unclear. V shed 0 bases and J shed 2 bases, with 8 bases lying between them. The V gene's germline CDR1 is SGHNT and CDR2 YYREEE (reference sequence). The CDR3 is 14 amino acids. Written as DNA, the CDR3 is TGTGCCAGCAGCTTGGAGAACAGAAACTATGGCTACACCTTC. It encodes CASSLENRNYGYTF.

CDR3 DNA: TGTGCCAGCAGCCTCCCTGTAGGGCCTAGCGGGGAAGGGGAGACCCAGTACTTC. This sequence encodes CASSLPVGPSGEGETQYF. The chain employs TRBV9 and TRBJ2-5; 9 bases line up with TRBD2. The ends lost 4 bases at V and 5 bases at J; junction bases unmatched: 18. Germline CDR1 is SGDLS and CDR2 is YYNGEE. CDR3 length: 18 amino acids.

About this clone itself: Other DNA variants within this sample encode the same CDR3. The J gene is TRBJ1-2, the V gene TRBV5-6; TRBD1 matches at 7 bases. The CDR3 contains 14 residues. The ends lost 5 bases at V and 1 base at J; junction bases unmatched: 5. CDR1 SGHDT and CDR2 YYEEEE come from the germline V gene. The chain's CDR3 is CASSLGQINYGYTF. For the CDR3, the DNA is TGTGCCAGCAGTCTGGGACAGATTAACTATGGCTACACCTTC.

The genes are TRBV7-2 and TRBJ1-3, with D uncertain. V shed 5 bases and J shed 2 bases, with 16 bases lying between them. CDR1 is SGHTA and CDR2 is FQGNSA in the germline V gene. There are 16 residues in the CDR3. The chain's CDR3 is CASSPAALKAGNTIYF. The DNA for the CDR3 is TGTGCCAGCAGCCCGGCGGCATTAAAGGCTGGAAACACCATATATTTT.

The V call is TRBV9, the J call TRBJ1-1, with TRBD1 matching over 8 bases. V was clipped by 3 bases and J by 5 bases; unmatched bases: 3. Germline CDR1 reads SGDLS; CDR2 reads YYNGEE. The CDR3 is 13 residues long. For the CDR3, the DNA is TGTGCCAGCAGCGAGGACAGGGATACTGAAGCTTTCTTT. This sequence encodes CASSEDRDTEAFF.

In this sample, this clone turned up a few times. The chain is built from TRBV27 and TRBJ2-1; maybe TRBD1 (5 bases). The CDR3 runs 13 residues. Germline values: CDR1 MNHEY, CDR2 SMNVEV (reference sequence). The V and J ends lost 5 bases and 4 bases respectively, with 9 bases between them. The chain's CDR3 is CASSPQGYNEQFF. The CDR3 nucleotides are TGTGCCAGCAGTCCCCAGGGTTACAATGAGCAGTTCTTC.

The chain combines TRBV29-1 with TRBJ1-5; 9 nucleotides align to TRBD1. Germline lookup yields CDR1 SQVTM and CDR2 ANQGSEA. J lost 11 bases, V lost 4 bases, and 15 bases had no gene match. The length of the CDR3 is 15 residues. CDR3 protein: CSVAQEGQGRKTQHF. The CDR3 DNA sequence: TGCAGCGTTGCCCAAGAAGGACAGGGGCGTAAAACCCAGCATTTT.

The chain joins TRBV7-9 to TRBJ2-3, with 11 bases identical to TRBD2. Trimming at V came to 5 bases and at J to 6 bases, leaving 19 bases not matched to a gene. In germline, CDR1 is SEHNR, CDR2 FQNEAQ (reference sequence). This CDR3 contains 19 residues. This chain's CDR3 is CASSTPTSGGYLEEDTQYF. The CDR3, as DNA: TGTGCCAGCAGCACCCCAACTAGCGGGGGATACTTGGAAGAGGATACGCAGTATTTT.

The genes are TRBV5-1 and TRBJ2-1, with TRBD2 matching 7 bases. Germline values: CDR1 SGHRS, CDR2 YFSETQ. Unmatched junction bases numbered 6, after V lost 4 bases and J lost 5 bases. The CDR3 sequence is 14 residues long. CDR3 loop: CASSQGTINNEQFF. The DNA of the CDR3 is TGCGCCAGCAGCCAAGGGACTATTAACAATGAGCAGTTCTTC.

The chain couples TRBV2 to TRBJ1-5, with D perhaps TRBD1 (6 bases). Trimming removed 3 bases from V and 3 bases from J, with 15 bases in between. This CDR3 has 16 residues. CDR1 is SNHLY, CDR2 FYNNEI, per germline. CDR3 amino acids: CASSDHMGALNQPQHF. The CDR3 DNA follows: TGTGCCAGCAGTGATCATATGGGGGCGCTCAATCAGCCCCAGCATTTT.

The V gene is TRBV10-3, the J gene TRBJ1-2; 9 nucleotides align to TRBD1. V shed 6 bases, J shed 8 bases, and the junction held 10 bases outside the gene matches. CDR3 size: 14 residues. Germline CDR1 ENHRY, CDR2 SYGVKD. The CDR3 DNA reads as TGTGCCATCAGGGGGACAGGGCTGATTGTCGGCTACACCTTC. Protein: CAIRGTGLIVGYTF.

This chain connects TRBV6-5 to TRBJ2-3; 7 bases are a match to TRBD1. The CDR3 runs 13 residues. J lost 3 bases, V lost 7 bases, and 4 bases had no gene match. Germline V gene data show CDR1 as MNHEY and CDR2 as SVGAGI. CDR3: CASTPQGTDTQYF. CDR3 nucleotide sequence: TGTGCCAGCACCCCACAGGGGACAGATACGCAGTATTTT.

This rearrangement joins TRBV7-8 to TRBJ1-6; D is possibly TRBD1 (5 bases). Germline CDR1 SGHVS, CDR2 FQNEAQ. The V and J ends lost 4 bases and 8 bases respectively, with 6 bases between them. This CDR3 spans 12 amino acids. This CDR3 reads CASSSQDSPLHF. Written as DNA, the CDR3 is TGTGCCAGCAGCTCACAGGATTCACCCCTCCACTTT.

The chain links TRBV14 to TRBJ2-1, with a possible D match to TRBD2 (5 bases). V was trimmed by 3 bases and J by 8 bases, leaving 20 bases between them. Germline CDR1 SGHDN, CDR2 FVKESK. This CDR3 spans 16 amino acids. The CDR3 region has the DNA TGTGCCAGCAGCCATCGCCGGACTCAAACCTGGGATGAGCAGTTCTTC. It yields the protein CASSHRRTQTWDEQFF. The variable domain in full, with the rest retrieved from reference TRBV14 and TRBJ2-1, is EAGVTQFPSHSVIEKGQTVTLRCDPISGHDNLYWYRRVMGKEIKFLLHFVKESKQDESGMPNNRFLAERTGGTYSTLKVQPAELEDSGVYFCASSHRRTQTWDEQFFGPGTRLTVL.

The CDR3 protein is CASSFPPGAGAPHYGYTF. As DNA, the CDR3 is TGTGCCAGCAGCTTCCCCCCGGGAGCCGGGGCCCCCCACTATGGCTACACCTTC. V gene TRBV7-9 combines with J gene TRBJ1-2; D may be TRBD1 (5 bases). The germline CDR1 and CDR2 sequences are SEHNR and FQNEAQ (reference sequence). Deletions cut 3 bases from V and 3 bases from J, with 23 bases between. The CDR3 runs to 18 residues. Variable domain in full (rest from reference TRBV7-9 and TRBJ1-2): DTGVSQNPRHKITKRGQNVTFRCDPISEHNRLYWYRQTLGQGPEFLTYFQNEAQLEKSRLLSDRFSAERPKGSFSTLEIQRTEQGDSAMYLCASSFPPGAGAPHYGYTFGSGTRLTVV.